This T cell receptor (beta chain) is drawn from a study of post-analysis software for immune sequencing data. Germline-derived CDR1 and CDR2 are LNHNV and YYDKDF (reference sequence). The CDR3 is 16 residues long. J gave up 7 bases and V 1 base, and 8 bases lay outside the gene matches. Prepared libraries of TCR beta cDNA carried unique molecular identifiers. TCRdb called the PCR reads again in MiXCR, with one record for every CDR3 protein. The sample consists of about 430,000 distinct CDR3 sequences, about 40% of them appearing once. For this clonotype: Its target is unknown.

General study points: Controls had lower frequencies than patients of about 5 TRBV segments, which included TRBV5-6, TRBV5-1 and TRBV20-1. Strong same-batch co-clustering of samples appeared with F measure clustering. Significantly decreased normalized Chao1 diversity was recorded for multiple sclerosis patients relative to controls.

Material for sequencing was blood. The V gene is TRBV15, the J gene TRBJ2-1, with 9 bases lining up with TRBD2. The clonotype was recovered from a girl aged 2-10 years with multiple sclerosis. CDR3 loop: CATSRAGSSGMNEQFF. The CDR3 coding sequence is TGTGCCACCAGCAGAGCCGGGTCTAGCGGGATGAATGAGCAGTTCTTC.